Following are 4 T cell receptor beta chains from one sample sequenced in a study of cytomegalovirus exposure and HLA in healthy donors. 60 Vbeta and 13 Jbeta primers were used in PCR. Only in-frame clones appear in the TCRdb table, and some are missing; sequencing was by immunoSEQ multiplex PCR. This sample's clone table lists around 70,000 clones. The source material was PBMCs. Receptors originate from a female donor in good health and CMV-seropositive.

This chain connects TRBV5-1 to TRBJ1-5; 9 bases align to TRBD1. The germline CDR1 and CDR2 sequences are SGHRS and YFSETQ. J lost 6 bases, V lost 2 bases, and 6 bases had no gene match. The CDR3 runs to 15 residues. CDR3 sequence: CASSFEGQGGQPQHF. CDR3 sequence (DNA): TGCGCCAGCAGCTTTGAGGGACAGGGAGGTCAGCCCCAGCATTTT. Variable domain in full (rest from reference TRBV5-1 and TRBJ1-5): KAGVTQTPRYLIKTRGQQVTLSCSPISGHRSVSWYQQTPGQGLQFLFEYFSETQRNKGNFPGRFSGRQFSNSRSEMNVSTLELGDSALYLCASSFEGQGGQPQHFGDGTRLSIL.

The chain recombines TRBV30 with TRBJ2-1; 10 bases agree with TRBD1. CDR1 and CDR2 (germline): GTSNPN, SVGIG (reference sequence). This CDR3 is 16 amino acids long. Germline trimming cut 2 bases from V and 7 bases from J; bases unmatched to any gene: 11. The CDR3 region has the DNA TGTGCCTGGAGTACCGCCGGGACAGGGGATGTGAATGAGCAGTTCTTC. Protein: CAWSTAGTGDVNEQFF.

The chain carries TRBV4-3 and TRBJ1-2; no clear D. Looked up from germline, CDR1 is LGHNA and CDR2 is YSLEER. The CDR3 contains 12 residues. V was trimmed by 5 bases and J by 0 bases, leaving 4 bases between them. The CDR3 is CASSFTNYGYTF. The CDR3 region has the DNA TGCGCCAGCAGCTTTACTAACTATGGCTACACCTTC.

The gene calls are TRBV27 and TRBJ2-7, with TRBD2 matching over 8 bases. V lost 1 base to trimming and J lost 0 bases; unmatched junction nucleotides: 11. Germline V lookup: CDR1 MNHEY, CDR2 SMNVEV (reference sequence). The CDR3 consists of 18 residues. Here the CDR3 reads CASSLLPPGGGSSYEQYF. In DNA form, the CDR3 reads TGTGCCAGCAGTTTATTACCCCCCGGCGGGGGGAGCTCCTACGAGCAGTACTTC.